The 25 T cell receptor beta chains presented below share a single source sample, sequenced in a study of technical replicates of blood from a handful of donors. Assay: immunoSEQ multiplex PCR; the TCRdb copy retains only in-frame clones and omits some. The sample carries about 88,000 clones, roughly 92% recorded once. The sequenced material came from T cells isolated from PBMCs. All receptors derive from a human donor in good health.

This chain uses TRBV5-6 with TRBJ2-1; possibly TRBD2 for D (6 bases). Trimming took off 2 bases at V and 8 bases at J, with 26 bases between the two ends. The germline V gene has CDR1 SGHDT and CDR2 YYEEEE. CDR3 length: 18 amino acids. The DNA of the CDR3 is TGTGCCAGCAGCTTAAAATATATTGCGGGGCCCCAAACGGATGAGCAGTTCTTC. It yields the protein CASSLKYIAGPQTDEQFF.

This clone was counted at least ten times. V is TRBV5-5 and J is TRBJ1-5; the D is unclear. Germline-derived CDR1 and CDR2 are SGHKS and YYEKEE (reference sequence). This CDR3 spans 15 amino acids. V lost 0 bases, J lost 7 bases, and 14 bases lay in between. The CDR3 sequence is CASSLERQVSQPQHF. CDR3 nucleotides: TGTGCCAGCAGCTTGGAGAGACAAGTCTCACAGCCCCAGCATTTT.

The CDR3 spells CGSSSYNEQFF. CDR3 bases: TGTGGATCGAGCTCCTACAATGAGCAGTTCTTC. V and J are TRBV19 and TRBJ2-1; D not certain. Germline V gene sequence: CDR1 LNHDA, CDR2 SQIVND (reference sequence). This CDR3 has 11 amino acids.

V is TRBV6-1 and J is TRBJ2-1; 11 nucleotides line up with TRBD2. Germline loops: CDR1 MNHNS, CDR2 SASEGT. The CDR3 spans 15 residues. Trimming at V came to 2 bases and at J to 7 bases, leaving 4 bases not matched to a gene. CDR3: CASSELPSGRNEQFF. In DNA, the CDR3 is TGTGCCAGCAGTGAATTGCCTAGCGGGAGGAATGAGCAGTTCTTC.

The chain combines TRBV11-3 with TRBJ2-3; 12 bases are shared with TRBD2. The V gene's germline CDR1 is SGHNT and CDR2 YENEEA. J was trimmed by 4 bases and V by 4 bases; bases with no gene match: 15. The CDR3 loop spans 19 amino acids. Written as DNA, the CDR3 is TGTGCCAGCAGCTCCTCAACGCGGCTAGCGGGAGGGTTAGCAGATACGCAGTATTTT. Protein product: CASSSSTRLAGGLADTQYF.

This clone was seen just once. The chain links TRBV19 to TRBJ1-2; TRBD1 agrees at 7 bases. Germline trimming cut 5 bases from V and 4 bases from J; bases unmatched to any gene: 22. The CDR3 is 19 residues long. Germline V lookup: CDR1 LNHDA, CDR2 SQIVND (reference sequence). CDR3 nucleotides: TGTGCCAGTAGTCCGAAGACAGGGACGAACCGAGATGGGATCTATGGCTACACCTTC. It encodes CASSPKTGTNRDGIYGYTF.

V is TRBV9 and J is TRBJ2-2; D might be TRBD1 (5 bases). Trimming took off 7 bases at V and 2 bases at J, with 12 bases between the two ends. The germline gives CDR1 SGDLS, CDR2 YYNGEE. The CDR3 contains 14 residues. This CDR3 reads CASHDRTNTGELFF. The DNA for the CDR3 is TGTGCCAGCCATGACAGAACTAACACCGGGGAGCTGTTTTTT.

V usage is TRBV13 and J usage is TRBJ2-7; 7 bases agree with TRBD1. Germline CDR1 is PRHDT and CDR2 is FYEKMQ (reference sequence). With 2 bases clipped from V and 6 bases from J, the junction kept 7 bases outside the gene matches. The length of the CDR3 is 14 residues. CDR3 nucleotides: TGTGCCAGCAGCTTATCTACCCCAGGGGGCGAGCAGTACTTC. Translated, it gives CASSLSTPGGEQYF. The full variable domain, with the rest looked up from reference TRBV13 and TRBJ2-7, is AAGVIQSPRHLIKEKRETATLKCYPIPRHDTVYWYQQGPGQDPQFLISFYEKMQSDKGSIPDRFSAQQFSDYHSELNMSSLELGDSALYFCASSLSTPGGEQYFGPGTRLTVT.

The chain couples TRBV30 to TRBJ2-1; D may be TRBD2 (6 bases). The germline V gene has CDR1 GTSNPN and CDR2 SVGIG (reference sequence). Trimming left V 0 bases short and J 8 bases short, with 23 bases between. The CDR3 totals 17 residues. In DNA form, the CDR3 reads TGTGCCTGGAGTGTCGGGACTCCGGACGCACTGAGGGATGAGCAGTTCTTC. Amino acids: CAWSVGTPDALRDEQFF.

DNA for the CDR3: TGCGCCAGCAGCCGGAGTGGTAGCGGGGGTTACAATGAGCAGTTCTTC. As protein: CASSRSGSGGYNEQFF. The chain combines TRBV4-1 with TRBJ2-1, with TRBD2 matching 9 bases. Germline CDR1 MGHRA, CDR2 YSYEKL. There are 16 residues in the CDR3. The J segment lost 4 bases and the V segment lost 4 bases, leaving 8 bases of the junction unmatched.

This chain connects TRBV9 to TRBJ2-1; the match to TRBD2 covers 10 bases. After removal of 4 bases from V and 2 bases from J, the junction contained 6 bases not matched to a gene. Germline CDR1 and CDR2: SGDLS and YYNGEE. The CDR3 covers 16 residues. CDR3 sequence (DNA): TGTGCCAGCAGCACTTCTAGCGGGAGTCCCTACAATGAGCAGTTCTTC. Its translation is CASSTSSGSPYNEQFF.

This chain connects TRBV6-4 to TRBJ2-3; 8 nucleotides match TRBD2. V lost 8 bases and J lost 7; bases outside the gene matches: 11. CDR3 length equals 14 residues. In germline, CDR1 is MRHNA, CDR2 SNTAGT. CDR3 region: CASSPGLESYTQYF. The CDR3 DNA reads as TGTGCCAGCTCTCCGGGACTAGAGTCATATACGCAGTATTTT.

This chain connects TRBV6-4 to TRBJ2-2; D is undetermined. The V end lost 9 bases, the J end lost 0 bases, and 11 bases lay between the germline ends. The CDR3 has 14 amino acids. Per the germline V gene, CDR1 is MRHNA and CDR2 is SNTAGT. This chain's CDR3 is CASSPVSNTGELFF. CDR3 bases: TGTGCCAGTAGTCCGGTCTCGAACACCGGGGAGCTGTTTTTT.

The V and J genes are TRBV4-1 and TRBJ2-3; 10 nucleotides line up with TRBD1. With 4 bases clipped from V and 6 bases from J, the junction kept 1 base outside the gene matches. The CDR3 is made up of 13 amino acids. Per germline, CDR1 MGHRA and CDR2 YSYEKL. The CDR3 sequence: CASSPGQGDTQYF. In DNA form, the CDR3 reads TGCGCCAGCAGCCCGGGACAGGGGGATACGCAGTATTTT.

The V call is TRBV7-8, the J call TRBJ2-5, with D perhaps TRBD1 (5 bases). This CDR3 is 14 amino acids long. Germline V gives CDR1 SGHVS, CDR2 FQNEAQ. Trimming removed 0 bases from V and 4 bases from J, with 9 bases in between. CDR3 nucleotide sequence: TGTGCCAGCAGCTTAGCGGGCAGGGCAGAGACCCAGTACTTC. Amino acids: CASSLAGRAETQYF.

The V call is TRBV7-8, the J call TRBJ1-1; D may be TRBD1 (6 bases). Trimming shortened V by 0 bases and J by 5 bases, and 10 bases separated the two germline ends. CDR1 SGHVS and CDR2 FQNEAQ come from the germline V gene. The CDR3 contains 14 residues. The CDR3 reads CASSLAAGATEAFF. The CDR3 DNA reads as TGTGCCAGCAGCTTAGCGGCGGGGGCTACTGAAGCTTTCTTT.

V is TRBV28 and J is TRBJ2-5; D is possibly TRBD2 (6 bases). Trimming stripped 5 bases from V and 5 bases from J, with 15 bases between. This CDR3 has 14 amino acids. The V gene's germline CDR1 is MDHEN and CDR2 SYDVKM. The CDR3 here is CASSPAGGGETQYF. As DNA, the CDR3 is TGTGCCAGCAGTCCCGCCGGGGGTGGGGAGACCCAGTACTTC.

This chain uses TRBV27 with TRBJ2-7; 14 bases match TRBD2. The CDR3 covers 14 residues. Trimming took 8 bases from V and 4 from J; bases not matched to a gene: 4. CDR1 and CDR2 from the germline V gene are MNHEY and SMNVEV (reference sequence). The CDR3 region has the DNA TGTGCCAGCGGGACTAGCGGGAGTGGGTACGAGCAGTACTTC. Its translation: CASGTSGSGYEQYF.

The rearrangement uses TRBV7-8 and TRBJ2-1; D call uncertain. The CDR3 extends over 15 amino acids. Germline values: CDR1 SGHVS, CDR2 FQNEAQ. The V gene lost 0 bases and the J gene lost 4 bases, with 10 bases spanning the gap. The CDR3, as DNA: TGTGCCAGCAGCTTAGCTTACGGTTCGTACAATGAGCAGTTCTTC. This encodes CASSLAYGSYNEQFF.

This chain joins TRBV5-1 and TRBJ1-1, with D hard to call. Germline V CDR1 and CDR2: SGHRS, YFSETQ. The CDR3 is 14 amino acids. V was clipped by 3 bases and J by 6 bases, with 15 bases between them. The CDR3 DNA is TGCGCCAGCAGCTCGGGAGCAGGCGGCCCTGAAGCTTTCTTT. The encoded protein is CASSSGAGGPEAFF.

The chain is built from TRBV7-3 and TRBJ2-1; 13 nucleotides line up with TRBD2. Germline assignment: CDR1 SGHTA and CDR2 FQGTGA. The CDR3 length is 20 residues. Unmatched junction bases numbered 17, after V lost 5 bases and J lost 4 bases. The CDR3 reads CASSLHGTSGGVNRYNEQFF. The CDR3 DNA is TGTGCCAGCAGCCTCCATGGCACTAGCGGGGGGGTCAATAGGTACAATGAGCAGTTCTTC.

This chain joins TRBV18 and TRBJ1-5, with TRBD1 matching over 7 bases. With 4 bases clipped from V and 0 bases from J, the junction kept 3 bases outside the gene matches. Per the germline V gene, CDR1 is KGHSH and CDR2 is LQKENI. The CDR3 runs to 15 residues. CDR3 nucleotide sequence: TGTGCCAGCTCACTAGGACAGGTTAGCAATCAGCCCCAGCATTTT. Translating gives CASSLGQVSNQPQHF.

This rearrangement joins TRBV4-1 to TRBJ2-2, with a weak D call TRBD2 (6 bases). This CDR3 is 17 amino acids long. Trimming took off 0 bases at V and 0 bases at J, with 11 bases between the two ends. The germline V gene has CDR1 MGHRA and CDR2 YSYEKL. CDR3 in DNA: TGCGCCAGCAGCCAAGAGGGAACGGGGGCGAACACCGGGGAGCTGTTTTTT. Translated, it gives CASSQEGTGANTGELFF.

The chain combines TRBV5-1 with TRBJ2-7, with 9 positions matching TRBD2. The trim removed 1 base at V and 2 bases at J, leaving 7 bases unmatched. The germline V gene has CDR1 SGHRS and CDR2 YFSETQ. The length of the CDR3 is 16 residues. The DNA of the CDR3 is TGCGCCAGCAGCTTGACAGGGACTAGCCTTGCCTACGAGCAGTACTTC. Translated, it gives CASSLTGTSLAYEQYF.

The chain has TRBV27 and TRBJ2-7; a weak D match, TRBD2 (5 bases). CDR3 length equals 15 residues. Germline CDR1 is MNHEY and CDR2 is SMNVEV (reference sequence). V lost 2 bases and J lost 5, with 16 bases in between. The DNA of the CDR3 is TGTGCCAGCAGTTTAGGTCCGGCGGGCAAAAACGAGCAGTACTTC. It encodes CASSLGPAGKNEQYF.